This T cell receptor beta chain was recovered during a study of PD-L1 blockade in urothelial cancer (dated by TCRdb to 2016 to 2017). Regarding the study in general: All patients started therapy at some point between 2014 and 2016 and received atezolizumab 1,200 mg intravenously every 3 weeks. About 85% of the roughly 29 patients were males with bladder-origin urothelial cancer, and about 65% of the roughly 30 reported a prior smoking history. An ECOG performance status of 0 or 1 was recorded for the patients, and 0 to 3 prior chemotherapy regimens had been received by the patients. Blood samples were analyzed 3 weeks after the start of treatment (second dose) and 6 weeks after the start of treatment. A median of around 150,000 T cells and some 82,000 unique TCRs was obtained from blood samples, and a median clonality of around 0.08 was observed. The study was an exploratory multi-omic analysis of somatic, immune and clinical correlates of response to PD-L1 blockade with atezolizumab in urothelial cancer. Pretreatment tumor samples, along with matched peripheral blood serially collected before and after atezolizumab treatment, were subjected to TCR sequencing. Progression-free survival longer than 6 months counted as durable clinical benefit, and TCR features were additionally tested against both progression-free and overall survival. In the same patients, pretreatment tumors underwent whole exome sequencing and RNA sequencing in addition to TCR sequencing. Durable clinical benefit was achieved by nine patients and was not achieved by 20 patients. Twenty-nine patients had pretreatment blood TCR-seq, some 24 had at least one posttreatment blood collection, and some 24 had tumor TCR-seq.

On this clone itself: The antigen this receptor binds is unknown. The input lacks base qualities; no much larger clone sits a single base away.

General study outcomes and caveats: At 3 weeks after the start of treatment, tumor-associated TCR clones in peripheral blood had expanded more in patients with durable benefit (n of about 22, p = 0.022). Because of the small sample size (n ≈ 28) and the many exploratory analyses performed, the results are intended to be regarded as hypothesis-generating. Improved progression-free and overall survival was associated with having pretreatment peripheral blood TCR clonality below the median.

Each PCR received spiked-in synthetic TCR analog templates so that absolute template abundance could be estimated from read counts. Using the immunoSEQ assay, TCRbeta CDR3 regions were amplified from genomic DNA with bias-controlled V and J gene primers. Sequencing of rearranged TCRbeta segments was done at approximately 20X coverage. On the authors' methods: Clustering was used to correct sequencing errors, and CDR3s were annotated against IMGT to assign V, D and J genes. Out-of-frame and stop-codon sequences were excluded, and only productive TCRbeta rearrangements were used in downstream analyses. Clonality was computed as one minus Shannon entropy normalized by the log of the number of unique productive sequences. Clones differing between time points or between blood and tumor were identified using Fisher's exact test with Benjamini-Hochberg correction, with an adjusted p below 0.01 applied as the threshold. Not all clones reach the TCRdb copy of this immuneACCESS table, which keeps in-frame sequences only. Checked studies attribute under half of the gap to unresolved V genes and leave the rest unexplained. V, J and clone size were drawn from that table, and D and trimming were deduced from the DNA. The sample profile shows around 38,000 clones; over 75% of them were found once. 15% to 18% of the sample goes to the ten largest clones.

Taken with the paper, the label for time point translates to: pretreatment peripheral blood. The cohort comprised 25 to 35 patients with locally advanced or metastatic urothelial carcinoma treated at Memorial Sloan Kettering on a trial protocol. Peripheral blood mononuclear cells were collected pretreatment and during treatment, at between 1 and 8 total time points per patient. The Qiagen DNeasy Blood extraction kit was used to purify genomic DNA from total PBMCs and tumor samples. PBMCs were collected pretreatment and during treatment, and were isolated and stored as previously described. The clonotype was recovered from a man in his 60s with urothelial cancer. Sequences were derived from PBMCs, sampled around atezolizumab (anti-PD-L1) treatment.

The DNA reads TGTGCCAGCAGCCCCGGAGGTTCGAACAATGAGCAGTTCTTC. This codes for CASSPGGSNNEQFF. This chain is built from TRBV11-3 and TRBJ2-1; TRBD2 could be the D gene, as 5 bases match. Reading the germline V gene gives CDR1 SGHNT and CDR2 YENEEA. V is pared back by 5 bases and J by 5 bases, with 13 bases lying between the germline termini. There are 14 amino acids in the CDR3, from cysteine to phenylalanine inclusive. Left in the record is the CDR3 DNA by itself, 42 bases read in frame from the first base.